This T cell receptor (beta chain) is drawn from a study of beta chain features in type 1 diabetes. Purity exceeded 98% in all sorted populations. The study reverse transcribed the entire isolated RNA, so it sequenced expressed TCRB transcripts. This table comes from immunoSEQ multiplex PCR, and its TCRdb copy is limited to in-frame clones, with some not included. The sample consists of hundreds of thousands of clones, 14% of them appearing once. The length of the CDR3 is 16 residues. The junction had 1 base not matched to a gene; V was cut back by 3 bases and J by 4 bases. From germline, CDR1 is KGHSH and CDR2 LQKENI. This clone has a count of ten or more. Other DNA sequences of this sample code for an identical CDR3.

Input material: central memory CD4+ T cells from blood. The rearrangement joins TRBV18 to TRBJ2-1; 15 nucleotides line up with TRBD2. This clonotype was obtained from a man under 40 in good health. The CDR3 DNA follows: TGTGCCAGCTCACCCGGGACTAGCGGGAGGTACAATGAGCAGTTCTTC. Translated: CASSPGTSGRYNEQFF.